This T cell receptor beta chain was observed in a study of shared clonotypes between healthy human individuals. This table comes from immunoSEQ multiplex PCR, and its TCRdb copy is limited to in-frame clones, with some not included. The sample has about 730,000 clones, 72% seen once. The CDR3 spans 17 residues. With V trimmed by 1 base and J by 4 bases, 11 bases remained unmatched. CDR1 is ENHRY and CDR2 is SYGVKD in the germline V gene. Sequenced material: memory CD4+ T cells sorted from blood. This sample's subset: CD45RA-negative fraction. This sequence originates from a woman aged 25 to 39 in good health. J is TRBJ2-7 and V is TRBV10-3, with TRBD2 identical over 9 bases. In nucleotides, the CDR3 is TGTGCCATCAGTGAGTGGGCCTCTCATAGCGGGAGTTACGAGCAGTACTTC. It translates to CAISEWASHSGSYEQYF.